This record concerns one TCR beta chain sequence. These data belong to a study of control samples from healthy donors and cancer patients. Generated by immunoSEQ multiplex PCR, the TCRdb table keeps only in-frame clones and is missing some. This table has about 120,000 clones, about 92% appearing once. This TCR came from a man older than 75 with head and neck cancer. Sequencing used PBMCs.

This CDR3 reads CASSLAPGTSGGAIAKNIQYF. In DNA, the CDR3 is TGTGCCAGCAGCTTGGCGCCCGGGACTAGCGGGGGGGCCATAGCCAAAAACATTCAGTACTTC. The V gene is TRBV7-6, the J gene TRBJ2-4; TRBD2 matches at 16 bases. The germline gives CDR1 SGHVS, CDR2 FNYEAQ. This CDR3 contains 21 residues. Trimming took 3 bases from V and 0 from J; bases not matched to a gene: 11.